One T cell receptor beta chain is described in this entry. The CDR3 is 15 amino acids. Germline assignment: CDR1 SGDLS and CDR2 YYNGEE. The J segment lost 2 bases and the V segment lost 7 bases, leaving 7 bases of the junction unmatched. Naive CD4+ cells were CD45RA-selected; the remaining cells were memory. The data belong to a study of shared clonotypes between healthy human individuals. At the level of the study: Three CD4 naive, three CD4 memory, two CD8 naive and one CD8 memory plate were used per donor.

As processed by the authors: There were no quality scores in the junction-only immunoSEQ sequences, so filtering differed. Assay used: immunoSEQ multiplex PCR; TCRdb lists only in-frame clones, some missing. V, J and clone size derive from that table, while D and trimming were established from the DNA sequence. The sample holds approximately 1.4 million clones, 95% to 99% seen once. The chain employs TRBV9 and TRBJ2-3, with 10 bases fitting TRBD2. The clonotype originates from a man aged 30 to 39 in good health. The sequenced material came from naive CD4+ T cells sorted from blood. Subset here: CD45RA+ positively selected. The CDR3 DNA reads TGTGCCAGCCTTCCACTAGCGGGGCCCACAGATACGCAGTATTTT. It codes for CASLPLAGPTDTQYF.